Following are 27 T cell receptor beta chains from one sample sequenced in a study of T cell responses to AZD1222 COVID-19 vaccine. The data were produced by immunoSEQ multiplex PCR, yet TCRdb's version contains in-frame clones alone and is incomplete. This sample carries approximately 70,000 clones, over 75% of them seen once, and the ten largest clones take approximately 25%. This specimen was peripheral blood, taken on day 0 of AZD1222 vaccination. The receptors here all came from an adult in good health.

The rearrangement links TRBV7-3 to TRBJ1-1, with unresolved D. This CDR3 is built from 15 residues. The germline V and J ends were trimmed by 5 bases and 1 base, with 14 bases remaining between them. Looked up from germline, CDR1 is SGHTA and CDR2 is FQGTGA. CDR3 sequence: CASSPQAGGNTEAFF. CDR3 in DNA: TGTGCCAGCAGCCCCCAGGCAGGAGGGAACACTGAAGCTTTCTTT.

The chain uses TRBV18 and TRBJ1-1; D remains unclear. Germline assignment: CDR1 KGHSH and CDR2 LQKENI. The CDR3 loop spans 14 amino acids. The V gene lost 2 bases and the J gene lost 4 bases, with 11 bases spanning the gap. The CDR3 DNA is TGTGCCAGCTCACCATCGATCGGCAGCACTGAAGCTTTCTTT. This sequence encodes CASSPSIGSTEAFF.

The rearrangement uses TRBV3-1 (or the pseudogene TRBV3-2) and TRBJ2-1, with D maybe TRBD2 (7 bases). Germline assignment: CDR1 LGHDT and CDR2 YNNKEL (reference sequence). V was pared by 7 bases and J by 12 bases, with 19 bases between. The CDR3 covers 13 residues. The CDR3 loop reads CASTRGASLRQFF. The CDR3 bases are TGTGCCAGCACCCGGGGGGCTTCCCTTAGGCAGTTCTTC.

The chain recombines TRBV6-2 or TRBV6-3 with TRBJ2-1, with D tentatively TRBD2 (5 bases). The ends were cut back, 0 bases at V and 7 bases at J, with 13 bases in the middle. Germline CDR1 MNHEY, CDR2 SVGEGT. The CDR3 loop spans 15 amino acids. The CDR3 DNA is TGTGCCAGCAGTTACTCAGCGGTGGGGAAGAATGAGCAGTTCTTC. It codes for CASSYSAVGKNEQFF.

The chain links TRBV2 to TRBJ1-1; TRBD1 is a possible D gene (5 bases). The length of the CDR3 is 12 residues. V was trimmed by 7 bases and J by 6 bases, leaving 12 bases between them. Germline CDR1 and CDR2: SNHLY and FYNNEI. The CDR3 sequence: CASTAQVSEAFF. For the CDR3, the DNA is TGTGCCAGCACTGCACAGGTGTCTGAAGCTTTCTTT.

The chain is built from TRBV4-2 and TRBJ2-1, with 9 bases aligning to TRBD2. V was pared by 1 base and J by 5 bases, with 6 bases of the junction left unmatched. This CDR3 is built from 16 residues. The germline CDR1 and CDR2 sequences are LGHNA and YNFKEQ. The CDR3 loop is CASSQAPAGGDNEQFF. DNA of the CDR3: TGTGCCAGCAGCCAAGCCCCAGCGGGGGGTGACAATGAGCAGTTCTTC.

The rearrangement uses TRBV6-5 and TRBJ2-7; 7 bases map to TRBD2. The CDR3 runs to 15 residues. Germline V gene lookup returns CDR1 MNHEY and CDR2 SVGAGI. V shed 2 bases and J 1 base; nucleotides not matched to a gene: 5. The CDR3 DNA follows: TGTGCCAGCAGTTACGCGGGAGCGGGTTCCTACGAGCAGTACTTC. This translates into CASSYAGAGSYEQYF.

V and J are TRBV7-9 and TRBJ1-4; 7 bases line up with TRBD1. Trimming took 4 bases from V and 11 from J; bases not matched to a gene: 4. This CDR3 has 12 amino acids. The germline V gene encodes CDR1 SEHNR and CDR2 FQNEAQ (reference sequence). CDR3 coding DNA: TGTGCCAGCAGCTCTTCAGGGGGGAAACTGTTTTTT. It codes for CASSSSGGKLFF.

This clone was recorded only once. The gene calls are TRBV25-1 and TRBJ2-2; perhaps TRBD1 as D (6 bases). CDR3 length equals 17 residues. Trimming took off 3 bases at V and 5 bases at J, with 19 bases between the two ends. Germline loops: CDR1 MGHDK, CDR2 SYGVNS. For the CDR3, the DNA is TGTGCCAGCAGTGAGGCCGGGGCAGGGGCTTTTACCGGGGAGCTGTTTTTT. Encoded protein: CASSEAGAGAFTGELFF.

The chain recombines TRBV6-1 with TRBJ1-5, with 9 bases that match TRBD1. Germline lookup yields CDR1 MNHNS and CDR2 SASEGT. The V gene end was trimmed by 0 bases and the J gene end by 1 base; junction bases not matched to a gene: 7. The CDR3 is made up of 18 amino acids. CDR3 DNA sequence: TGTGCCAGCAGTGAAGCCTTGGGACAGGGTGGGAGCAATCAGCCCCAGCATTTT. Translated: CASSEALGQGGSNQPQHF.

The J gene is TRBJ2-5, the V gene TRBV19; D remains ambiguous. The V end lost 6 bases, the J end lost 5 bases, and 16 bases lay between the germline ends. Germline CDR1 LNHDA, CDR2 SQIVND (reference sequence). The CDR3 consists of 14 residues. CDR3 bases: TGTGCCAGTAGCCGCCTCGGCGACGGGGAGACCCAGTACTTC. Protein product: CASSRLGDGETQYF.

The rearrangement uses TRBV9 and TRBJ2-4; 7 nucleotides match TRBD2. Germline V gene data show CDR1 as SGDLS and CDR2 as YYNGEE. The CDR3 has 15 residues. Trimming removed 4 bases from V and 5 bases from J; junction bases left unmatched: 9. In DNA form, the CDR3 reads TGTGCCAGCAGCCGGGCAGCGGGGTACCAAAACATTCAGTACTTC. Encoded protein: CASSRAAGYQNIQYF.

The chain carries TRBV7-2 and TRBJ1-1; D not resolved. Germline V gene sequence: CDR1 SGHTA, CDR2 FQGNSA. V shed 7 bases and J shed 0 bases, with 15 bases lying between them. This CDR3 has 15 amino acids. The CDR3 bases are TGTGCCAGCATCCCCTCTCCGGGAATGAACACTGAAGCTTTCTTT. Encoded protein: CASIPSPGMNTEAFF.

By share, this clone ranks as medium-sized. The V gene is TRBV5-4, the J gene TRBJ1-2; 7 bases line up with TRBD1. V was clipped by 4 bases and J by 6 bases; unmatched bases: 21. The CDR3 is 18 amino acids. The germline gives CDR1 SGHNT, CDR2 YYREEE (reference sequence). CDR3 sequence: CASSLPETGMEEKDGYTF. As DNA, the CDR3 is TGTGCCAGCAGCCTACCGGAGACAGGGATGGAAGAGAAAGATGGCTACACCTTC.

Only one count was recorded for this clone. V and J are TRBV2 and TRBJ1-2; the D is unclear. The CDR3 runs to 13 residues. V dropped 6 bases and J dropped 7 bases, with 15 bases sitting between them. Germline V lookup: CDR1 SNHLY, CDR2 FYNNEI. The CDR3 protein is CASRLDALGGYTF. As DNA, the CDR3 is TGTGCCAGCAGGCTTGACGCTTTAGGTGGCTACACCTTC. Full variable domain (missing parts from reference TRBV2 and TRBJ1-2): EPEVTQTPSHQVTQMGQEVILRCVPISNHLYFYWYRQILGQKVEFLVSFYNNEISEKSEIFDDQFSVERPDGSNFTLKIRSTKLEDSAMYFCASRLDALGGYTFGSGTRLTVV.

The chain carries TRBV18 and TRBJ1-1; D possibly corresponds to TRBD1 (5 bases). V was pared by 8 bases and J by 5 bases, with 18 bases between. This CDR3 is built from 14 residues. Germline lookup yields CDR1 KGHSH and CDR2 LQKENI. In DNA form, the CDR3 reads TGTGCCAGCGCGCCTCTCGGGGGGGAGACTGAAGCTTTCTTT. This encodes CASAPLGGETEAFF.

The chain employs TRBV18 and TRBJ1-1; tentative D call: TRBD1 (6 bases). Trimming took off 6 bases at V and 5 bases at J, with 13 bases between the two ends. Germline assignment: CDR1 KGHSH and CDR2 LQKENI. The CDR3 totals 13 residues. The CDR3 DNA reads TGTGCCAGCTCGCAGGACAGCGGTACTGAAGCTTTCTTT. This codes for CASSQDSGTEAFF. Filled out from reference TRBV18 and TRBJ1-1, the complete variable domain reads NAGVMQNPRHLVRRRGQEARLRCSPMKGHSHVYWYRQLPEEGLKFMVYLQKENIIDESGMPKERFSAEFPKEGPSILRIQQVVRGDSAAYFCASSQDSGTEAFFGQGTRLTVV.

V is TRBV28 and J is TRBJ1-6, with TRBD1 identical over 9 bases. CDR3 length: 15 residues. The germline CDR1 and CDR2 sequences are MDHEN and SYDVKM. V shed 3 bases and J 4 bases; nucleotides not matched to a gene: 1. For the CDR3, the DNA is TGTGCCAGCAGTTTCGGACAGGGGTATAATTCACCCCTCCACTTT. Translated, it gives CASSFGQGYNSPLHF.

The V and J genes are TRBV12-1 and TRBJ1-2. TRBV12-1 is a pseudogene segment. This CDR3 is built from 11 residues. The CDR3 loop is CASSFDVGYTF. For the CDR3, the DNA is TGTGCCAGCAGCTTTGATGTTGGCTACACCTTC.

The rearrangement links TRBV6-4 to TRBJ1-1, with TRBD1 matching over 10 bases. This CDR3 contains 14 residues. With 4 bases clipped from V and 3 bases from J, the junction kept 2 bases outside the gene matches. Germline CDR1 and CDR2: MRHNA and SNTAGT. The CDR3 loop is CASSVGTGDTEAFF. CDR3 DNA: TGTGCCAGCAGTGTAGGGACAGGGGACACTGAAGCTTTCTTT.

The J gene is TRBJ2-1, the V gene TRBV19; 12 bases agree with TRBD1. This CDR3 is 13 amino acids long. CDR1 is LNHDA and CDR2 is SQIVND in the germline V gene (reference sequence). The V and J ends lost 10 bases and 7 bases, in that order; junction bases with no gene match: 5. The CDR3 here is CATRDRGRNEQFF. CDR3 nucleotide sequence: TGTGCCACACGGGACAGGGGGCGAAATGAGCAGTTCTTC.

The rearrangement links TRBV7-9 to TRBJ1-1, with TRBD1 as a possible D gene (5 bases). The CDR3 loop spans 13 amino acids. Per germline, CDR1 SEHNR and CDR2 FQNEAQ (reference sequence). V lost 6 bases and J 1 base, leaving 9 bases between the germline ends. CDR3 loop: CASSSGGNTEAFF. CDR3 DNA sequence: TGTGCCAGCAGTTCGGGGGGGAACACTGAAGCTTTCTTT.

This clone came up a few times. The chain couples TRBV11-2 to TRBJ2-7; D not resolved. The germline V and J ends were trimmed by 3 bases and 5 bases, with 17 bases remaining between them. The CDR3 sequence is 15 residues long. CDR1 and CDR2 (germline): SGHAT, FQNNGV. This chain's CDR3 is CASSFGQVLWDEQYF. The CDR3, as DNA: TGTGCCAGCAGCTTTGGGCAGGTCCTCTGGGACGAGCAGTACTTC.

The V and J genes are TRBV6-9 and TRBJ1-2, with unresolved D. The CDR3 is made up of 13 amino acids. Trimming left V 4 bases short and J 5 bases short, with 11 bases between. CDR1 and CDR2 (germline): MNHGY, SVAAGI. The CDR3 DNA reads as TGTGCCAGCAGTTCGAGGCGGTATTATGGCTACACCTTC. Amino acid sequence: CASSSRRYYGYTF.

The V call is TRBV9, the J call TRBJ1-3; D is perhaps TRBD1 (6 bases). This CDR3 contains 15 residues. CDR1 and CDR2 from the germline V gene are SGDLS and YYNGEE. The V end was cut by 0 bases, the J end by 2 bases, with 9 bases between. The CDR3 is CASSVGPGAGNTIYF. The CDR3 bases are TGTGCCAGCAGCGTAGGTCCAGGGGCTGGAAACACCATATATTTT.

The chain couples TRBV5-1 to TRBJ2-1; 7 bases fit TRBD1. V lost 8 bases and J lost 6; bases outside the gene matches: 8. This CDR3 contains 13 residues. The germline V gene encodes CDR1 SGHRS and CDR2 YFSETQ. The CDR3 protein is CASTLRDSNEQFF. The CDR3 DNA reads TGCGCCAGTACTCTGAGGGACAGCAATGAGCAGTTCTTC. The variable domain in full, completed from reference TRBV5-1 and TRBJ2-1, reads KAGVTQTPRYLIKTRGQQVTLSCSPISGHRSVSWYQQTPGQGLQFLFEYFSETQRNKGNFPGRFSGRQFSNSRSEMNVSTLELGDSALYLCASTLRDSNEQFFGPGTRLTVL.

V gene TRBV20-1 combines with J gene TRBJ2-2; 12 bases fit TRBD2. CDR3 length: 16 residues. CDR1 and CDR2 (germline): DFQATT, SNEGSKA (reference sequence). Trimming at V came to 3 bases and at J to 7 bases, leaving 9 bases not matched to a gene. CDR3 protein: CSASRLAGGLNGELFF. DNA for the CDR3: TGCAGTGCTAGTAGGCTAGCGGGGGGGCTGAACGGGGAGCTGTTTTTT.